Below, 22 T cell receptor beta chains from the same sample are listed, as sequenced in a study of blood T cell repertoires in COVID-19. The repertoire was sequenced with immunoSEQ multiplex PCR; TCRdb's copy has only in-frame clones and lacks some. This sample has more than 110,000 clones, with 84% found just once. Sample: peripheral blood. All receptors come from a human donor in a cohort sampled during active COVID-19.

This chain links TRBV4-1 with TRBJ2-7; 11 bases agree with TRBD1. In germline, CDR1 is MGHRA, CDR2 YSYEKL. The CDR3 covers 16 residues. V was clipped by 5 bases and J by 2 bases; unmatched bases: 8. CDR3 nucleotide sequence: TGCGCCAGCAGCTACTCACCGGGACAGGGGGCCTACGAGCAGTACTTC. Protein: CASSYSPGQGAYEQYF.

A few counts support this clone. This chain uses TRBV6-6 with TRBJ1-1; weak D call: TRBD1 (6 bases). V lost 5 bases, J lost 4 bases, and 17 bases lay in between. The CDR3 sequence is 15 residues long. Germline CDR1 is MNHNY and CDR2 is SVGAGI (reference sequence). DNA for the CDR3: TGTGCCAGCAGTCCCTCACAGGGAAGGGGCACTGAAGCTTTCTTT. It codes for CASSPSQGRGTEAFF.

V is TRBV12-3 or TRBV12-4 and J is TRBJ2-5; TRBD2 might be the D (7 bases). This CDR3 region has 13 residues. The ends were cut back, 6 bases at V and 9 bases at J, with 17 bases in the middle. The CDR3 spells CASSSRGAGAQYF. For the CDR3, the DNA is TGTGCCAGCAGCAGCCGGGGGGCCGGGGCCCAGTACTTC.

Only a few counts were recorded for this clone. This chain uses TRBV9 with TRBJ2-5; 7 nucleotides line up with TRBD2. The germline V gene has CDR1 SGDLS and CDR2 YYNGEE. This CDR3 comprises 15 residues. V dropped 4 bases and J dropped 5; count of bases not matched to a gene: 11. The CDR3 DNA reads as TGTGCCAGCAGCTCCTCGGGAGGCCTAGGGGAGACCCAGTACTTC. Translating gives CASSSSGGLGETQYF.

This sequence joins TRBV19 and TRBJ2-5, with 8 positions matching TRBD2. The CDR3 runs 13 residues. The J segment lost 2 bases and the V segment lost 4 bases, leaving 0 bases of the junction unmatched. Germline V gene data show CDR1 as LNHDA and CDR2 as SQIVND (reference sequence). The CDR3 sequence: CASSTGGQETQYF. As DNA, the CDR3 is TGTGCCAGTAGTACGGGGGGGCAAGAGACCCAGTACTTC.

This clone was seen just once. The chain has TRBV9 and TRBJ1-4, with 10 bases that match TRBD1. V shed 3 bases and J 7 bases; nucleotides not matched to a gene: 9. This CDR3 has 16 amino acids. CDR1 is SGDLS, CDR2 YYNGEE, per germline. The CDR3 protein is CASSARQGALGEKLFF. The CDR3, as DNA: TGTGCCAGCAGCGCGAGACAGGGGGCCCTGGGTGAAAAACTGTTTTTT.

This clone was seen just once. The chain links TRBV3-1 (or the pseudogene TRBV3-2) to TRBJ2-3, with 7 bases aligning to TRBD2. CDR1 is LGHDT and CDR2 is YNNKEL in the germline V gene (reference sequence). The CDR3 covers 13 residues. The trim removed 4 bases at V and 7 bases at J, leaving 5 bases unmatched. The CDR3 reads CASSRGGQNTQYF. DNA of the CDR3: TGTGCCAGCAGCCGGGGGGGTCAGAATACGCAGTATTTT.

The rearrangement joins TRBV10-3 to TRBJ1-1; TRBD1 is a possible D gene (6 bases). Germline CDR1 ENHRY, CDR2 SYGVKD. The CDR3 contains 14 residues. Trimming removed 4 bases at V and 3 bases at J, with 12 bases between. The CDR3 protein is CAISVWGRDTEAFF. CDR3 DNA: TGTGCCATCAGTGTTTGGGGGCGAGACACTGAAGCTTTCTTT.

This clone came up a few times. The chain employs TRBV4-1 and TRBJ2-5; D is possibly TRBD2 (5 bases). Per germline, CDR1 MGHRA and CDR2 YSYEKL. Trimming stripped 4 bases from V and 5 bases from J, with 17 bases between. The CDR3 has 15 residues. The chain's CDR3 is CASSPEPGLGETQYF. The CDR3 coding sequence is TGCGCCAGCAGCCCGGAGCCAGGACTTGGGGAGACCCAGTACTTC.

This CDR3 is CASSISGVRETQYF. The CDR3 DNA is TGTGCCAGTAGTATATCGGGGGTTAGGGAGACCCAGTACTTC. The chain employs TRBV19 and TRBJ2-5; the D gene is possibly TRBD2 (6 bases). From germline, CDR1 is LNHDA and CDR2 SQIVND (reference sequence). The germline V and J ends were trimmed by 2 bases and 5 bases, with 12 bases remaining between them. CDR3 size: 14 residues.

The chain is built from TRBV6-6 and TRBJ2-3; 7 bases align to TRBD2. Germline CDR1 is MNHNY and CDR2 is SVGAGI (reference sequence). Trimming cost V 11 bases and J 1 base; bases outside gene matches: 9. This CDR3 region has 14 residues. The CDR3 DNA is TGTGCCGCCTCGGGGGGAGGTGGCACAGATACGCAGTATTTT. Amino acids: CAASGGGGTDTQYF.

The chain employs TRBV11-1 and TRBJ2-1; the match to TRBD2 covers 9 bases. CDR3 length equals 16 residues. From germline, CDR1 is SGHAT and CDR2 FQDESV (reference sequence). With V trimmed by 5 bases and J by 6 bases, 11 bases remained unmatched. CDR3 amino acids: CASSHFIAGVPNEQFF. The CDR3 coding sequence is TGTGCCAGCAGCCACTTTATAGCGGGGGTCCCCAATGAGCAGTTCTTC.

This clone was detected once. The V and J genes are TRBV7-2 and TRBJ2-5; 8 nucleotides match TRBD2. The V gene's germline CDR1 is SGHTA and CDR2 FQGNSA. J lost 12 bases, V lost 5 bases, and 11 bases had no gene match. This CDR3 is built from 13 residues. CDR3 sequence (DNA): TGTGCCAGCAGCCCTAGGACTAGCCCCCCAGAGTACTTC. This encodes CASSPRTSPPEYF.

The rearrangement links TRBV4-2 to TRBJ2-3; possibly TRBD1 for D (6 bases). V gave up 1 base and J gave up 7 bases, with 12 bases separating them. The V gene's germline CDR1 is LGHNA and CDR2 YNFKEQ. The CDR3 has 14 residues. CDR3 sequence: CASSQGPRGHTQYF. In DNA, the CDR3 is TGTGCCAGCAGCCAAGGTCCCAGGGGCCATACGCAGTATTTT.

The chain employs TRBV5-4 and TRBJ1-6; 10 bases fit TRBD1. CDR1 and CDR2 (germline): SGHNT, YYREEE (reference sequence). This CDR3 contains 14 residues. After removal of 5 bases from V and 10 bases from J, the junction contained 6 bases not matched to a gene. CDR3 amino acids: CASSWDRGGSPLHF. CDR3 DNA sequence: TGTGCCAGCAGTTGGGACAGGGGTGGCTCACCCCTCCACTTT.

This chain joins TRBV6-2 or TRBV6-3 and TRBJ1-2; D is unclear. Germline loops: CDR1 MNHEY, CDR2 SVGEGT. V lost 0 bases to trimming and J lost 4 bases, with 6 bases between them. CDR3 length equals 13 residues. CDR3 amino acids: CASSYSSRYGYTF. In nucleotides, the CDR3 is TGTGCCAGCAGTTACTCGTCCCGCTATGGCTACACCTTC.

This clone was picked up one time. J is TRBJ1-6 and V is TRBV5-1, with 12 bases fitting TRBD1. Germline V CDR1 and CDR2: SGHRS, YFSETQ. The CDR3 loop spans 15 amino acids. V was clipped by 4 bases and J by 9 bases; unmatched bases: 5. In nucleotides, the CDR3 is TGCGCCAGCAGCATAGGGGACAGGGGGCTTTCACCCCTCCACTTT. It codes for CASSIGDRGLSPLHF.

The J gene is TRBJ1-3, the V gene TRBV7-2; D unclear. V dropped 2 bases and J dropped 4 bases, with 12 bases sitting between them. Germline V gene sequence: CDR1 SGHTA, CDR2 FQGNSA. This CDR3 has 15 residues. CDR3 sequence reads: CASSLLSNRGNTIYF. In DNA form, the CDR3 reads TGTGCCAGCAGCTTACTATCCAACCGAGGAAACACCATATATTTT.

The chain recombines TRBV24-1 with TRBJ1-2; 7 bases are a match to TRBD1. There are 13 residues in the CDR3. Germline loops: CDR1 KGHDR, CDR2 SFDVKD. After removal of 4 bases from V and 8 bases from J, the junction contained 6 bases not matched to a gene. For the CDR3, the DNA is TGTGCCACCAGTGACGAGACAGGGCGCGGCTACACCTTC. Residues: CATSDETGRGYTF.

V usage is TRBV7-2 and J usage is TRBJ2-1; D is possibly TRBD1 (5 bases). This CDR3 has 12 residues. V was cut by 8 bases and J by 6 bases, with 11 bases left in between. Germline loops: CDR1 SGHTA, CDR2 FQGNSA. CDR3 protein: CASARQFNEQFF. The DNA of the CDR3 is TGTGCCAGCGCGCGACAGTTCAATGAGCAGTTCTTC.

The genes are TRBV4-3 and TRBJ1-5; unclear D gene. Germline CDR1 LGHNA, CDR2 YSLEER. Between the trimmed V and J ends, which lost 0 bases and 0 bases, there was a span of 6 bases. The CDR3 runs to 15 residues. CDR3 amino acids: CASSQEWHSNQPQHF. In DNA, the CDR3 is TGCGCCAGCAGCCAAGAGTGGCATAGCAATCAGCCCCAGCATTTT.

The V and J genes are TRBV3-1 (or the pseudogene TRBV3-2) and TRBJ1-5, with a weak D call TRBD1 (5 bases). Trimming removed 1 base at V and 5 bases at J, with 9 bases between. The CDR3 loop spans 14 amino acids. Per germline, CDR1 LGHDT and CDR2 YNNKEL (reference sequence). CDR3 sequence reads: CASSQGQPHQPQHF. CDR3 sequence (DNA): TGTGCCAGCAGCCAAGGACAGCCTCATCAGCCCCAGCATTTT.